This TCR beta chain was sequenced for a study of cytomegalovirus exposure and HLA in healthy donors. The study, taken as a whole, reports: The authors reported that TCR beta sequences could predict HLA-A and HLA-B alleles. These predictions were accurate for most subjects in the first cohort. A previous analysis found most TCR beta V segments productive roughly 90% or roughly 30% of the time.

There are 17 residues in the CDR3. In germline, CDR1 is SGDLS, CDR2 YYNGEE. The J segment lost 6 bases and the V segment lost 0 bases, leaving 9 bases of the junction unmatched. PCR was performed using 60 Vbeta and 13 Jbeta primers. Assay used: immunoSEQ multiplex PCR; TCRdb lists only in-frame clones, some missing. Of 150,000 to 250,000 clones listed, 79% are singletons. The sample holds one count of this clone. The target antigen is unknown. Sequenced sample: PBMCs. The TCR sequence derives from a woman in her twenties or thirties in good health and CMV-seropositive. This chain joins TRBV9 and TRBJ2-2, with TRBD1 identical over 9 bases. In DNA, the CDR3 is TGTGCCAGCAGCGTAGGGTTTGGGACAGGGCCCCCCGGGGAGCTGTTTTTT. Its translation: CASSVGFGTGPPGELFF. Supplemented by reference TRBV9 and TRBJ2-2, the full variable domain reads DSGVTQTPKHLITATGQRVTLRCSPRSGDLSVYWYQQSLDQGLQFLIQYYNGEERAKGNILERFSAQQFPDLHSELNLSSLELGDSALYFCASSVGFGTGPPGELFFGEGSRLTVL.